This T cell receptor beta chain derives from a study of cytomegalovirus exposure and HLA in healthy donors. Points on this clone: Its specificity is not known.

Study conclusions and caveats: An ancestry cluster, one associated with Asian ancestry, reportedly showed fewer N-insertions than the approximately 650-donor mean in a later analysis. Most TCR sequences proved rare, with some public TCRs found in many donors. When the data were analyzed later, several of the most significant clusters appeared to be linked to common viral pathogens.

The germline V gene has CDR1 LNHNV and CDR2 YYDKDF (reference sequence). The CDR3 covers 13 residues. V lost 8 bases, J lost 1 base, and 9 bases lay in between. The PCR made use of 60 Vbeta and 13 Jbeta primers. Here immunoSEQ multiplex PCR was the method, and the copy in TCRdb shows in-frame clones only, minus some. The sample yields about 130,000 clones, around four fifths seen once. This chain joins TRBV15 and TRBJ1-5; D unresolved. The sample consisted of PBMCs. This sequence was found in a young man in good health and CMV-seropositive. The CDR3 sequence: CATGTVSNQPQHF. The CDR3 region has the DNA TGTGCCACCGGCACAGTCAGCAATCAGCCCCAGCATTTT.